The 9 T cell receptor beta chains below all came from one sample that was sequenced in a study of cytomegalovirus exposure and HLA in healthy donors. 60 Vbeta and 13 Jbeta primers were used in PCR. Sequencing used immunoSEQ multiplex PCR; TCRdb keeps in-frame clones, though not all of them. This table has about 180,000 clones, around 81% appearing once. The sample was PBMCs. The receptors were gathered from a man in his forties or fifties in good health and CMV-seronegative.

This sequence joins TRBV5-1 and TRBJ2-5; 9 positions agree with TRBD2. This CDR3 has 14 residues. The V and J ends lost 4 bases and 11 bases, in that order; junction bases with no gene match: 12. Germline lookup yields CDR1 SGHRS and CDR2 YFSETQ. The CDR3 nucleotides are TGCGCCAGCAGCGACCAGGGACTAGCCAGGGAGCAGTACTTC. It encodes CASSDQGLAREQYF.

The chain couples TRBV9 to TRBJ2-7, with 7 bases fitting TRBD1. Germline V gene data show CDR1 as SGDLS and CDR2 as YYNGEE. The CDR3 totals 18 residues. V lost 4 bases, J lost 0 bases, and 16 bases stayed unmatched. The CDR3 DNA is TGTGCCAGCAGCCCCGGACAGGTCCCAACTGCGTTCTCCTACGAGCAGTACTTC. This codes for CASSPGQVPTAFSYEQYF.

The V gene is TRBV6-6, the J gene TRBJ2-5; 7 bases match TRBD1. The J call may be wrong; the DNA end is better matched by TRBJ2-7. Germline V gives CDR1 MNHNY, CDR2 SVGAGI (reference sequence). This CDR3 is 12 amino acids long. The CDR3: CASRDSAYEQYF. Written as DNA, the CDR3 is TGTGCCAGCCGGGACAGCGCCTACGAGCAGTACTTC.

The chain carries TRBV7-2 and TRBJ1-1; tentative D call: TRBD1 (5 bases). The germline gives CDR1 SGHTA, CDR2 FQGNSA. The CDR3 has 16 residues. The V gene lost 3 bases and the J gene lost 4 bases, with 18 bases spanning the gap. In DNA, the CDR3 is TGTGCCAGCAGCTTGGAGACGACGGCTAGGGGCACTGAAGCTTTCTTT. Its protein is CASSLETTARGTEAFF.

This clone occurred a few times. V is TRBV7-9 and J is TRBJ1-2; unclear D gene. The CDR3 spans 13 residues. Germline V gene sequence: CDR1 SEHNR, CDR2 FQNEAQ (reference sequence). Trimming pared 2 bases from V and 4 bases from J, leaving 8 bases between. The CDR3 sequence: CASSLNTPYGYTF. As DNA, the CDR3 is TGTGCCAGCAGCTTAAATACACCCTATGGCTACACCTTC.

This chain joins TRBV29-1 and TRBJ1-4; no firm D call. This CDR3 is built from 16 residues. Germline V gene sequence: CDR1 SQVTM, CDR2 ANQGSEA. V lost 4 bases, J lost 0 bases, and 15 bases lay in between. The CDR3 DNA follows: TGCAGCGTTGTCACTTCTCGGGGATCAACTAATGAAAAACTGTTTTTT. As protein: CSVVTSRGSTNEKLFF.

V usage is TRBV2 and J usage is TRBJ1-5, with 9 bases fitting TRBD1. The germline V gene has CDR1 SNHLY and CDR2 FYNNEI. J was trimmed by 2 bases and V by 4 bases; bases with no gene match: 6. CDR3 length: 16 residues. The CDR3 bases are TGTGCCAGCAGTGTGACAGGGGGTAGGGGCAATCAGCCCCAGCATTTT. Translation gives CASSVTGGRGNQPQHF.

This rearrangement joins TRBV10-3 to TRBJ2-1; 12 bases fit TRBD2. This CDR3 spans 14 amino acids. The ends lost 3 bases at V and 6 bases at J; junction bases unmatched: 0. Looked up from germline, CDR1 is ENHRY and CDR2 is SYGVKD. The DNA of the CDR3 is TGTGCCATCAGTGAACTAGCGGGAGGCAATGAGCAGTTCTTC. Its protein is CAISELAGGNEQFF.

A single count supports this clone. V and J are TRBV18 and TRBJ2-5; possible D gene TRBD2, 5 bases. The germline gives CDR1 KGHSH, CDR2 LQKENI. CDR3 size: 15 residues. With 4 bases removed from V and 3 bases from J, the gap between germline ends came to 15 bases. The CDR3 DNA sequence: TGTGCCAGCTCACGTCCGGGATCCGATAAAGAGACCCAGTACTTC. The encoded protein is CASSRPGSDKETQYF.